This record looks at one T cell receptor (beta chain) sequence and its context. Amplification used 60 Vbeta primers and 13 Jbeta primers. Libraries were prepared by immunoSEQ multiplex PCR; TCRdb keeps only in-frame clonotypes and omits some of them. The profile shows more than 80,000 clones, around 86% of them singletons. The source of the sample is a study of cytomegalovirus exposure and HLA in healthy donors. Study details: Of the donors genotyped, several hundred in all, 65% to 90% fell in the Caucasian-associated ancestry cluster.

Germline CDR1 is SGHAT and CDR2 is FQNNGV. V gave up 3 bases and J gave up 6 bases, with 14 bases separating them. The CDR3 extends over 14 amino acids. The chain recombines TRBV11-2 with TRBJ1-2; a weak D match, TRBD1 (5 bases). The source of this sequence is a young man in good health and CMV-seropositive. The sample taken for sequencing was PBMCs. The CDR3 DNA is TGTGCCAGCAGCTTCCAGGGTGGAAGGGATGGCTACACCTTC. Translating it yields CASSFQGGRDGYTF.